This T cell receptor beta chain was captured in a study of T cell changes during pregnancy in multiple sclerosis (dated by TCRdb to about 2019). At the level of the whole study: In women with multiple sclerosis, the researchers looked at how the T cell repertoire shifted as pregnancy progressed.

Libraries were constructed by the immunoSEQ multiplex PCR assay. TCRdb retrieved this table from immuneACCESS and kept in-frame rearrangements only. Not all clones are present; in checked studies, unresolved V genes account for under half, and no reason is known for the remainder. In this sample the table shows 60,000 to 70,000 clones, about 89% of which occur a single time. The ten largest clones take up roughly 1.4% of the sample. Notes on this clone: Its antigen target is currently unknown. No qualities accompany the bases; no much larger clone lies one base away.

The CDR3 holds 15 amino acids from the cysteine to the phenylalanine. Just the 45-base CDR3 DNA is kept, in frame starting at base 1. A distance of 17 bases separates the germline ends of V and J, which lose 9 bases and 2 bases respectively. The germline V gene specifies SNHLY as CDR1 and FYNNEI as CDR2. This receptor was obtained from a female donor with multiple sclerosis, enrolled in a pregnancy study. The V and J genes are TRBV2 and TRBJ1-5; the D gene identity is not certain. Specimen: peripheral blood, collected in the second trimester of pregnancy. The nucleotide sequence reads as follows: TGTGCCAGTACCCTTATGGAGGGAGGCAATCAGCCCCAGCATTTT. Its protein reads: CASTLMEGGNQPQHF.